This TCR beta chain comes out of a study of blood T cells in healthy people across ages. The CDR3 has 15 residues. V shed 2 bases and J 4 bases; nucleotides not matched to a gene: 5. A minimum of 6 micrograms of total RNA was extracted per sample. Points from the study as a whole: A strong correlation was found between TCR beta diversity and the percentage of naive T cells.

There are a few counts of this clonotype. What it binds is not known. Next came a second PCR, run for about 7 to 12 cycles, which used a sample-barcoded 5' primer along with a J-beta primer mix. TCRdb ran MiXCR on the 5' RACE reads and lists one entry per CDR3 protein. The sample records about 1.5 million distinct CDR3 sequences, 35% to 45% being singletons. The chain combines TRBV12-3 or TRBV12-4 with TRBJ2-3; TRBD2 matches at 8 bases. The receptor's source is a woman younger than 35 in good health. Sequencing used blood. DNA of the CDR3: TGTGCCAGCAGTTTACCGAGCGGGGGCTCAGATACGCAGTATTTT. Its translation is CASSLPSGGSDTQYF.